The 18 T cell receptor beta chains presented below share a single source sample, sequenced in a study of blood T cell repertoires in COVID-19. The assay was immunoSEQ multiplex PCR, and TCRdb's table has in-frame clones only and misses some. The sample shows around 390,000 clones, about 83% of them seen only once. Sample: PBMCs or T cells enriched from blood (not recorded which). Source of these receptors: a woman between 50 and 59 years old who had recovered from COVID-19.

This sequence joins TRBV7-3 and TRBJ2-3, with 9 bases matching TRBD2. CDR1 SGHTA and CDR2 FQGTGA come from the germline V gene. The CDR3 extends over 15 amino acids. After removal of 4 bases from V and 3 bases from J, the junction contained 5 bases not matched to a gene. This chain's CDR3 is CASSSLAGLTDTQYF. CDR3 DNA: TGTGCCAGCAGCTCGCTAGCGGGGCTTACAGATACGCAGTATTTT.

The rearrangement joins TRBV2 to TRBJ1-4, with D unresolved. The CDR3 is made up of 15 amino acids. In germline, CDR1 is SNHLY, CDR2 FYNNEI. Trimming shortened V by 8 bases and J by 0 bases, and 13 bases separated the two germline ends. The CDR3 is CASLPGTTTNEKLFF. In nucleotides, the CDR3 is TGTGCCAGCTTGCCAGGCACCACAACTAATGAAAAACTGTTTTTT.

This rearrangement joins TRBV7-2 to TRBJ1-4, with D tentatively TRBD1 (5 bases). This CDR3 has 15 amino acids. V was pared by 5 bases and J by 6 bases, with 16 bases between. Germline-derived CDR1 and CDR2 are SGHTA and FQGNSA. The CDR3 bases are TGTGCCAGCAGCGCTGGGGGGGTCCTTGATGAAAAACTGTTTTTT. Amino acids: CASSAGGVLDEKLFF.

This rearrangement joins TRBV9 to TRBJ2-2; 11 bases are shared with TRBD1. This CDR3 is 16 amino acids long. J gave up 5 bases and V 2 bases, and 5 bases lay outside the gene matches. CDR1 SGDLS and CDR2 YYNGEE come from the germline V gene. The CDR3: CASSVGTGGPTGELFF. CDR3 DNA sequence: TGTGCCAGCAGCGTCGGGACAGGGGGACCGACCGGGGAGCTGTTTTTT. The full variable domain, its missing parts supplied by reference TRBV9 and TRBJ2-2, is DSGVTQTPKHLITATGQRVTLRCSPRSGDLSVYWYQQSLDQGLQFLIQYYNGEERAKGNILERFSAQQFPDLHSELNLSSLELGDSALYFCASSVGTGGPTGELFFGEGSRLTVL.

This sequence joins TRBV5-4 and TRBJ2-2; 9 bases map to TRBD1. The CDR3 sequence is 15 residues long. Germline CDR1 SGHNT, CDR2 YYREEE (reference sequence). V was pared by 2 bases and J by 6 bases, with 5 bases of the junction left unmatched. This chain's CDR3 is CASSFRDRVAGELFF. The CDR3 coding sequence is TGTGCCAGCAGCTTTCGGGACAGGGTGGCCGGGGAGCTGTTTTTT.

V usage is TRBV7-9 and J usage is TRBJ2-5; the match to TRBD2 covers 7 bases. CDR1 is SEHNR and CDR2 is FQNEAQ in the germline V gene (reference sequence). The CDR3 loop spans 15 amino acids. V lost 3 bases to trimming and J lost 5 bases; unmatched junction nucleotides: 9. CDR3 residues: CASSFGSGGRETQYF. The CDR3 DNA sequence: TGTGCCAGCAGCTTTGGGTCGGGGGGACGGGAGACCCAGTACTTC.

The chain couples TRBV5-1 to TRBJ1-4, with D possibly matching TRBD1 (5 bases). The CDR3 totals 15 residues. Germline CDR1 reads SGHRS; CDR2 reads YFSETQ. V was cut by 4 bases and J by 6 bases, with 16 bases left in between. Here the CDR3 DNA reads TGCGCCAGCAGCCCGGGGGACGGAGCCCATGAAAAACTGTTTTTT. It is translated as CASSPGDGAHEKLFF. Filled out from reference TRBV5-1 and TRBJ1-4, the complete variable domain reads KAGVTQTPRYLIKTRGQQVTLSCSPISGHRSVSWYQQTPGQGLQFLFEYFSETQRNKGNFPGRFSGRQFSNSRSEMNVSTLELGDSALYLCASSPGDGAHEKLFFGSGTQLSVL.

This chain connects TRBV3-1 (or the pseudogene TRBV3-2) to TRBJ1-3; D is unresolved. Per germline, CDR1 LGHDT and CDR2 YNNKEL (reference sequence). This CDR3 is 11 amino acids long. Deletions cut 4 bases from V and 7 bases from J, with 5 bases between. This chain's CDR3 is CASSLQNTIYF. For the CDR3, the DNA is TGTGCCAGCAGCCTTCAGAACACCATATATTTT.

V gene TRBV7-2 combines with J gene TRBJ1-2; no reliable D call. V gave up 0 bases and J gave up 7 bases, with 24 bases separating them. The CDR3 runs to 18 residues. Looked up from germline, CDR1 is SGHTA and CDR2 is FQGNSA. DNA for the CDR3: TGTGCCAGCAGCTTAGCGGCGGGAACCCTCAAAACAGCAAGTGGCTACACCTTC. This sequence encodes CASSLAAGTLKTASGYTF.

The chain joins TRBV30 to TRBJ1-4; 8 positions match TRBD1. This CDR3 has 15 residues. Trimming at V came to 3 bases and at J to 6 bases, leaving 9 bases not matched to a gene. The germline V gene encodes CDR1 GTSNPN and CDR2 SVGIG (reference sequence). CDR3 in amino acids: CAWSEGTGGHEKLFF. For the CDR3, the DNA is TGTGCCTGGAGCGAAGGGACAGGTGGGCATGAAAAACTGTTTTTT.

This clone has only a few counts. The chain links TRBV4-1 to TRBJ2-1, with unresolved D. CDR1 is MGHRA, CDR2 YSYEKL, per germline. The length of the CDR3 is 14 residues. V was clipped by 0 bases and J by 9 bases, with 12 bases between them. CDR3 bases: TGCGCCAGCAGCCAAGATACGGCGAGCGCTGAGCAGTTCTTC. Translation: CASSQDTASAEQFF.

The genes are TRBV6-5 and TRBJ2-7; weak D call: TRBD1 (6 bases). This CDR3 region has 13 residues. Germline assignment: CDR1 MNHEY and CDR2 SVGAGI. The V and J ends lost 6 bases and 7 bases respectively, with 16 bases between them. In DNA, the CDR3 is TGTGCCAGCAGAATATTGACAGGCGTTGAGCAGTACTTC. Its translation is CASRILTGVEQYF.

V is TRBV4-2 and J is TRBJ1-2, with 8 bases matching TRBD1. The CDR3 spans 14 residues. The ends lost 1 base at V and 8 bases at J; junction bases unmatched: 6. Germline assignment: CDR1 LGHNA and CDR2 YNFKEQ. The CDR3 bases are TGTGCCAGCAGCCAAGCTGGGACAGGCGGGGGCTACACCTTC. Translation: CASSQAGTGGGYTF.

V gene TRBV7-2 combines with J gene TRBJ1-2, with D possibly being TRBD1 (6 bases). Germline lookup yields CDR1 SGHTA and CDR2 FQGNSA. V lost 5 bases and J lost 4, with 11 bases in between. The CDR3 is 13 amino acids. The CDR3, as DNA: TGTGCCAGCAGCGTTCGACAGGTCTATGGCTACACCTTC. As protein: CASSVRQVYGYTF.

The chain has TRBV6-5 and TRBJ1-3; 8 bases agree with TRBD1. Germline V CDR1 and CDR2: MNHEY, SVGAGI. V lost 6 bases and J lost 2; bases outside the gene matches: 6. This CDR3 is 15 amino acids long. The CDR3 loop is CASSLGQGTGNTIYF. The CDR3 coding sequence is TGTGCCAGCAGCCTCGGACAGGGAACTGGAAACACCATATATTTT.

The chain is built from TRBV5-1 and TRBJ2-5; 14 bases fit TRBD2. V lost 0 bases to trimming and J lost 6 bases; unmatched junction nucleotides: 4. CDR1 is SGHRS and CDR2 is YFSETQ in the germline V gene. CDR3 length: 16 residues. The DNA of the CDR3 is TGCGCCAGCAGCTTGGGCGGACTAGCGGGGGGTCAGACCCAGTACTTC. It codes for CASSLGGLAGGQTQYF. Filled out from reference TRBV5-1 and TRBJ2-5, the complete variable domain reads KAGVTQTPRYLIKTRGQQVTLSCSPISGHRSVSWYQQTPGQGLQFLFEYFSETQRNKGNFPGRFSGRQFSNSRSEMNVSTLELGDSALYLCASSLGGLAGGQTQYFGPGTRLLVL.

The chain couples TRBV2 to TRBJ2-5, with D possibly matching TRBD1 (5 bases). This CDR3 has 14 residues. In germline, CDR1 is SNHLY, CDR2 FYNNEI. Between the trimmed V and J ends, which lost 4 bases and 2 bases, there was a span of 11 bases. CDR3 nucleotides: TGTGCCAGCAGTGTGGTGGACATACAAGAGACCCAGTACTTC. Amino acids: CASSVVDIQETQYF.

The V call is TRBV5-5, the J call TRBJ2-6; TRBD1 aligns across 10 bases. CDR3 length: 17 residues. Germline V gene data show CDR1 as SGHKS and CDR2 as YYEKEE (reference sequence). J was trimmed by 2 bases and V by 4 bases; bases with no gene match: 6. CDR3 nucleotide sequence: TGTGCCAGCAGCGCGGGCGGGACAGGGGCTGGGGCCAACGTCCTGACTTTC. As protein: CASSAGGTGAGANVLTF.